The 6 T cell receptor beta chains below were found in one sample sequenced in a study of blood T cell repertoires in COVID-19. The assay was immunoSEQ multiplex PCR, and TCRdb's table has in-frame clones only and misses some. The sample lists under 250,000 clones, roughly 80% occurring once. The specimen was peripheral blood. The source is a woman younger than 30 with acute or convalescent COVID-19.

J is TRBJ2-7 and V is TRBV6-2 or TRBV6-3, with D maybe TRBD1 (6 bases). Germline V gives CDR1 MNHEY, CDR2 SVGEGT. V lost 6 bases to trimming and J lost 3 bases, with 21 bases between them. CDR3 size: 16 residues. The CDR3 region is CASSLIDATGIYEQYF. Here the CDR3 DNA reads TGTGCCAGCAGCCTGATAGATGCTACAGGGATCTACGAGCAGTACTTC.

The chain is built from TRBV9 and TRBJ1-5, with D unclear. The V end was cut by 2 bases, the J end by 4 bases, with 10 bases between. Germline CDR1 is SGDLS and CDR2 is YYNGEE. The CDR3 has 14 amino acids. CDR3 sequence reads: CASSVGQANQPQHF. The CDR3 DNA follows: TGTGCCAGCAGCGTTGGGCAGGCGAATCAGCCCCAGCATTTT. Drawing the rest from reference TRBV9 and TRBJ1-5, the complete variable domain is DSGVTQTPKHLITATGQRVTLRCSPRSGDLSVYWYQQSLDQGLQFLIQYYNGEERAKGNILERFSAQQFPDLHSELNLSSLELGDSALYFCASSVGQANQPQHFGDGTRLSIL.

This rearrangement joins TRBV6-6 to TRBJ2-7; 9 positions match TRBD1. The V gene end was trimmed by 6 bases and the J gene end by 3 bases; junction bases not matched to a gene: 9. The CDR3 runs 15 residues. The V gene's germline CDR1 is MNHNY and CDR2 SVGAGI (reference sequence). The CDR3 DNA follows: TGTGCCAGCAGAGGCCGGGACAGGGTAATCTACGAGCAGTACTTC. Translation: CASRGRDRVIYEQYF.

This clone was observed once. V usage is TRBV19 and J usage is TRBJ1-2; D is ambiguous. The CDR3 is 12 residues long. V shed 5 bases and J shed 6 bases, with 10 bases lying between them. Germline CDR1 LNHDA, CDR2 SQIVND (reference sequence). The CDR3 DNA reads TGTGCCAGTAGTCCCCGGCGGCATGGCTACACCTTC. As protein: CASSPRRHGYTF.

This clone was observed once. The chain is built from TRBV19 and TRBJ2-3; D unclear. Germline-derived CDR1 and CDR2 are LNHDA and SQIVND (reference sequence). Trimming removed 4 bases from V and 0 bases from J, with 8 bases in between. This CDR3 spans 14 amino acids. In DNA, the CDR3 is TGTGCCAGTAGTAGTACTATTAGCACAGATACGCAGTATTTT. Translation: CASSSTISTDTQYF. The complete variable domain, with remaining parts taken from reference TRBV19 and TRBJ2-3, reads DGGITQSPKYLFRKEGQNVTLSCEQNLNHDAMYWYRQDPGQGLRLIYYSQIVNDFQKGDIAEGYSVSREKKESFPLTVTSAQKNPTAFYLCASSSTISTDTQYFGPGTRLTVL.

This rearrangement joins TRBV6-5 to TRBJ2-7; TRBD2 might be the D (7 bases). V lost 2 bases and J 4 bases, leaving 12 bases between the germline ends. The CDR3 consists of 14 residues. Germline V gene sequence: CDR1 MNHEY, CDR2 SVGAGI. CDR3 nucleotide sequence: TGTGCCAGCAGTTACGGGGAGGGGGGGTACGAGCAGTACTTC. Protein product: CASSYGEGGYEQYF.